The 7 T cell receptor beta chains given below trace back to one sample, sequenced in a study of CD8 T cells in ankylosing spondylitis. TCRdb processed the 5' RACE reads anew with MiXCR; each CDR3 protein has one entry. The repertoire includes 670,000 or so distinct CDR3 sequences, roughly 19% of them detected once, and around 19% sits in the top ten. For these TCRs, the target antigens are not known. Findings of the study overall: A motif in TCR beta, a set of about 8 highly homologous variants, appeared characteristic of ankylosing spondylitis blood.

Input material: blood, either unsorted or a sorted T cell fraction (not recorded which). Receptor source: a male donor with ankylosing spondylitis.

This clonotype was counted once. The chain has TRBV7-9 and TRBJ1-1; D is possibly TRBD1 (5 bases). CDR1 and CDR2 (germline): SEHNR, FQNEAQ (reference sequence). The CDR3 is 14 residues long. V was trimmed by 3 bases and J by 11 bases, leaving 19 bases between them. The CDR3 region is CASSFSGPGGDAFF. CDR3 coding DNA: TGTGCCAGCAGCTTTAGTGGGCCTGGGGGGGACGCTTTCTTT.

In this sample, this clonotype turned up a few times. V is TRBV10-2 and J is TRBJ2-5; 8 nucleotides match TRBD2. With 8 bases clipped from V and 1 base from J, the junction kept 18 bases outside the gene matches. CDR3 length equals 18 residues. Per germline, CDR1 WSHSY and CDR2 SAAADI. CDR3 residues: CASCWGLAGGAPQETQYF. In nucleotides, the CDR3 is TGCGCCAGCTGTTGGGGCTTGGCGGGAGGTGCCCCCCAAGAGACCCAGTACTTC.

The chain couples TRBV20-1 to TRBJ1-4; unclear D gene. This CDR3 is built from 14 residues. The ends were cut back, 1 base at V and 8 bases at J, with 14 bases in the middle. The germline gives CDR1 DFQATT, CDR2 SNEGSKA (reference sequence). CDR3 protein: CSARGNALGEKLFF. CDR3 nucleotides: TGCAGTGCTAGAGGAAACGCTCTCGGGGAAAAACTGTTTTTT.

The CDR3 DNA follows: TGCGCCAGCAGCCAAGAGATAGCGGGAGCCTACAATGAGCAGTTCTTC. Protein product: CASSQEIAGAYNEQFF. V gene TRBV4-3 combines with J gene TRBJ2-1; 9 positions agree with TRBD2. CDR3 length equals 16 residues. Trimming cost V 0 bases and J 2 bases; bases outside gene matches: 2. The germline V gene has CDR1 LGHNA and CDR2 YSLEER.

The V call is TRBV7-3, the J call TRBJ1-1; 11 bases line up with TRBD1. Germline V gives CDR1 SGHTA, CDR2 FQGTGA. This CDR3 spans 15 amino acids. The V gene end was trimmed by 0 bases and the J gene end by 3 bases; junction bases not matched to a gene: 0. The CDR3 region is CASSLTGQGDTEAFF. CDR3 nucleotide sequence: TGTGCCAGCAGCTTAACGGGACAGGGGGACACTGAAGCTTTCTTT.

The chain's CDR3 is CASSLGGRGGDEQYF. For the CDR3, the DNA is TGTGCCAGCAGCTTGGGCGGGAGAGGTGGCGACGAGCAGTACTTC. The chain links TRBV13 to TRBJ2-7; TRBD2 matches at 7 bases. Germline CDR1 PRHDT, CDR2 FYEKMQ (reference sequence). This CDR3 contains 15 residues. V shed 3 bases and J 5 bases; nucleotides not matched to a gene: 10.

The CDR3 DNA sequence: TGCGCCAGCAGCCAAGCTGGGACAGGGAGCGGCTACACCTTC. Translating it yields CASSQAGTGSGYTF. The chain links TRBV4-1 to TRBJ1-2, with 9 bases matching TRBD1. V trimming: 1 base; J trimming: 8 bases; junction bases outside the gene matches: 5. Germline V gene data show CDR1 as MGHRA and CDR2 as YSYEKL. This CDR3 is 14 amino acids long.